This note documents a single T cell receptor beta chain sequence. Antigen unknown. This likely traces to a read error, being one base from a far larger clone. V lost 2 bases and J 3 bases, leaving 8 bases between the germline ends. The CDR3 totals 13 residues. Germline CDR1 and CDR2: ENHRY and SYGVKD. Using its own MiXCR run on the reads, TCRdb lists one record per CDR3 protein. The table has thousands of distinct CDR3 sequences, around 18% seen once; the top ten hold roughly 61%. This sample was taken from a study of liver allograft versus peripheral blood T cells. Study summary: Transplanted livers held T cell receptor repertoires, and these were compared with repertoires in recipients' peripheral blood. Study conclusions and caveats: Repertoires of T cell receptors in liver allografts reportedly differed from peripheral blood repertoires.

The TCR comes from a human patient who had a liver transplant. Certain T cells may be donor cells from the graft. This chain uses TRBV10-3 with TRBJ2-7; possibly TRBD2 for D (5 bases). The CDR3 loop is CAISEGLSYEQYF. CDR3 DNA: TGTGCCATCAGTGAGGGACTGAGCTACGAGCAGTACTTC.